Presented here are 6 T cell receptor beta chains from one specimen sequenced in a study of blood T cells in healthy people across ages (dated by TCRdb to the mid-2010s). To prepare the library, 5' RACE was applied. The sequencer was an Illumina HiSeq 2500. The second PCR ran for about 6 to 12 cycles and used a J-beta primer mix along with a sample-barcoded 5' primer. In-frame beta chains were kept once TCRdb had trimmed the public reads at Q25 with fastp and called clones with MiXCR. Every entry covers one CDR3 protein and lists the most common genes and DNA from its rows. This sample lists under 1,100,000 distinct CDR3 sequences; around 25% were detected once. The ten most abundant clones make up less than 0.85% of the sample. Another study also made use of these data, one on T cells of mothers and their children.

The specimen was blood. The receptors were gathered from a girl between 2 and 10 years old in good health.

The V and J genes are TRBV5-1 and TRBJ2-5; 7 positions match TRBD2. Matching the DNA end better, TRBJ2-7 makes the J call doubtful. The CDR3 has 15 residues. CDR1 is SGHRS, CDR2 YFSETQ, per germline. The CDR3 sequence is CASSLQGLPLYEQYF. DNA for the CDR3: TGCGCCAGCAGCTTGCAGGGACTACCTCTCTACGAGCAGTACTTC.

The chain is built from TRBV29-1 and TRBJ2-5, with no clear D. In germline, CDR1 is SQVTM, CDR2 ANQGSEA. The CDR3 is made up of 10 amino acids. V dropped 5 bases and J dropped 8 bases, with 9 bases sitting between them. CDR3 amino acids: CSVTGRTQYF. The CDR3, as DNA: TGCAGCGTTACCGGCCGTACCCAGTACTTC.

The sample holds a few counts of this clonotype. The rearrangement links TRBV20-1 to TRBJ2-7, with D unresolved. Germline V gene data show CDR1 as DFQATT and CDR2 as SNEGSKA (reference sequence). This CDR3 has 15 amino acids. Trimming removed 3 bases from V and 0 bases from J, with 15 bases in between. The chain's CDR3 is CSARTDLGFSYEQYF. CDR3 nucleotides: TGCAGTGCTAGGACGGACCTCGGTTTCTCCTACGAGCAGTACTTC.

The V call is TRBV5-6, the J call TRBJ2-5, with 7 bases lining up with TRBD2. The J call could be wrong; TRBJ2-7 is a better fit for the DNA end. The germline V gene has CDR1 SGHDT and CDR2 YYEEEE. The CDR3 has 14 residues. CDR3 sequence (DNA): TGTGCCAGCAGGGTCTCGGGACTACCCTACGAGCAGTACTTC. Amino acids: CASRVSGLPYEQYF.

Here the CDR3 reads CSARDGPGPYEQYF. CDR3 coding DNA: TGCAGTGCTAGAGATGGGCCAGGACCCTACGAGCAGTACTTC. The chain combines TRBV20-1 with TRBJ2-7, with D unresolved. CDR1 and CDR2 (germline): DFQATT, SNEGSKA (reference sequence). This CDR3 comprises 14 residues. V lost 0 bases and J lost 2, with 11 bases in between.

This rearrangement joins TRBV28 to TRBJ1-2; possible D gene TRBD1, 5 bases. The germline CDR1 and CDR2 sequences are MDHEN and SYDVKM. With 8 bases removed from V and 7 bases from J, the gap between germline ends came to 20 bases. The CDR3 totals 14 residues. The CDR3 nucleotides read TGTGCCAGCTGCAACCAAGGGGATTACGTTGGCTACACCTTC. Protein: CASCNQGDYVGYTF.